One and the same sample provided the 13 T cell receptor beta chains below, sequenced in a study of blood T cell repertoires in COVID-19 (dated by TCRdb to 2020 to 2021). Receptor amplification or capture employed the immunoSEQ multiplex PCR assay. The clones in this table, taken by TCRdb from immuneACCESS, are in-frame only. Not every clone is retained; where verified, under half of the shortfall comes from an unresolved V gene, and the cause of the rest is unknown. In this sample the table shows about 100,000 clones, 70% to 90% of which occur a single time. The top ten hold 5% of the sample. The material sequenced was peripheral blood. These receptors all come from a human donor in a cohort sampled during active COVID-19.

This chain joins TRBV3-1 (or the pseudogene TRBV3-2) and TRBJ2-2; TRBD1 agrees at 9 bases. The CDR3 is 16 residues long. Germline values: CDR1 LGHDT, CDR2 YNNKEL (reference sequence). J was trimmed by 3 bases and V by 2 bases; bases with no gene match: 4. The CDR3 loop reads CASSQRGTGYTGELFF. DNA of the CDR3: TGTGCCAGCAGCCAAAGGGGGACAGGGTACACCGGGGAGCTGTTTTTT.

The chain recombines TRBV3-1 (or the pseudogene TRBV3-2) with TRBJ2-7; possibly TRBD1 for D (5 bases). Germline V gene data show CDR1 as LGHDT and CDR2 as YNNKEL (reference sequence). Trimming took off 0 bases at V and 2 bases at J, with 5 bases between the two ends. The CDR3 has 13 residues. CDR3 DNA: TGTGCCAGCAGCCAAGAAGGGGCCTACGAGCAGTACTTC. This encodes CASSQEGAYEQYF.

The chain is built from TRBV6-5 and TRBJ1-2; perhaps TRBD1 as D (6 bases). This CDR3 has 13 residues. CDR1 is MNHEY, CDR2 SVGAGI, per germline. V lost 6 bases to trimming and J lost 0 bases, with 8 bases between them. CDR3 sequence (DNA): TGTGCCAGCAGGACAGGCACTAACTATGGCTACACCTTC. This codes for CASRTGTNYGYTF.

The chain joins TRBV7-8 to TRBJ2-7; D unclear. Per germline, CDR1 SGHVS and CDR2 FQNEAQ. This CDR3 region has 12 residues. The V end lost 5 bases, the J end lost 7 bases, and 12 bases lay between the germline ends. CDR3 sequence (DNA): TGTGCCAGCAGCCGCCCCGTCGGTGAGCAGTACTTC. This encodes CASSRPVGEQYF.

The chain links TRBV5-6 to TRBJ2-7; D gene unclear. The CDR3 is 15 amino acids. V was cut by 0 bases and J by 5 bases, with 15 bases left in between. Looked up from germline, CDR1 is SGHDT and CDR2 is YYEEEE. CDR3 sequence (DNA): TGTGCCAGCAGCTTGGACTTTCCTGCAAATGACGAGCAGTACTTC. Amino acid sequence: CASSLDFPANDEQYF. The full variable domain, in which reference TRBV5-6 and TRBJ2-7 provide the parts outside the CDR3, is DAGVTQSPTHLIKTRGQQVTLRCSPKSGHDTVSWYQQALGQGPQFIFQYYEEEERQRGNFPDRFSGHQFPNYSSELNVNALLLGDSALYLCASSLDFPANDEQYFGPGTRLTVT.

CDR3 nucleotides: TGTGCCAGCAGTGATAGGACACCTAATGAAAAACTGTTTTTT. This sequence encodes CASSDRTPNEKLFF. V gene TRBV2 combines with J gene TRBJ1-4, with a weak D call TRBD1 (5 bases). The CDR3 is made up of 14 amino acids. V was clipped by 3 bases and J by 3 bases, with 8 bases between them. CDR1 and CDR2 from the germline V gene are SNHLY and FYNNEI.

V gene TRBV28 combines with J gene TRBJ2-2; D remains ambiguous. The CDR3 runs to 14 residues. Germline lookup yields CDR1 MDHEN and CDR2 SYDVKM. V lost 3 bases and J lost 6, with 11 bases in between. The CDR3 region is CASSLHTEPGELFF. DNA of the CDR3: TGTGCCAGCAGTTTGCACACCGAACCCGGGGAGCTGTTTTTT.

The V call is TRBV6-1, the J call TRBJ2-1; 14 bases fit TRBD2. The CDR3 extends over 16 amino acids. CDR1 MNHNS and CDR2 SASEGT come from the germline V gene. J gave up 12 bases and V 2 bases, and 9 bases lay outside the gene matches. CDR3 protein: CASSENGLTSGRVQFF. The DNA for the CDR3 is TGTGCCAGCAGTGAAAATGGGTTGACTAGCGGGAGGGTGCAGTTCTTC.

This rearrangement joins TRBV19 to TRBJ2-1; the match to TRBD1 covers 7 bases. Germline V gene sequence: CDR1 LNHDA, CDR2 SQIVND (reference sequence). Losses at the gene ends were 4 bases for V and 5 bases for J; bases not matched to a gene: 8. There are 15 residues in the CDR3. CDR3 residues: CASSTRQGLNNEQFF. As DNA, the CDR3 is TGTGCCAGTAGTACGCGACAGGGATTAAACAATGAGCAGTTCTTC.

This clone was seen only once. The chain carries TRBV2 and TRBJ1-4, with TRBD1 matching over 10 bases. CDR1 is SNHLY and CDR2 is FYNNEI in the germline V gene. V trimming: 6 bases; J trimming: 6 bases; junction bases outside the gene matches: 7. This CDR3 is 15 amino acids long. CDR3 nucleotides: TGTGCCAGCAGGACCGACAGGGGGCCTTATGAAAAACTGTTTTTT. This sequence encodes CASRTDRGPYEKLFF.

V and J are TRBV7-3 and TRBJ2-1; perhaps TRBD2 as D (6 bases). The CDR3 sequence is 15 residues long. In germline, CDR1 is SGHTA, CDR2 FQGTGA. V was clipped by 3 bases and J by 1 base, with 10 bases between them. The CDR3: CASSFEGGSYNEQFF. The CDR3 DNA is TGTGCCAGCAGCTTCGAGGGAGGTTCCTACAATGAGCAGTTCTTC.

This clone was recorded only once. V and J are TRBV7-9 and TRBJ2-2; 10 nucleotides align to TRBD2. V gave up 7 bases and J gave up 1 base; unmatched junction bases: 3. The CDR3 loop spans 15 amino acids. Per germline, CDR1 SEHNR and CDR2 FQNEAQ (reference sequence). The CDR3 loop is CASTRTSGNTGELFF. As DNA, the CDR3 is TGTGCCAGCACCCGGACTAGCGGGAACACCGGGGAGCTGTTTTTT.

J is TRBJ1-1 and V is TRBV29-1; 11 bases are shared with TRBD1. Looked up from germline, CDR1 is SQVTM and CDR2 is ANQGSEA. Trimming removed 1 base from V and 11 bases from J; junction bases left unmatched: 9. The CDR3 consists of 14 residues. CDR3 in DNA: TGCAGCGTTGAAGTCCGGACAGGGGGCGATAAGGCTTTCTTT. Its translation: CSVEVRTGGDKAFF.